A selection of T cell receptor beta chains follows, all from one sample in a study of blood T cell repertoires in COVID-19. Libraries were prepared by immunoSEQ multiplex PCR; TCRdb keeps only in-frame clonotypes and omits some of them. The sample lists about 87,000 clones, about 88% occurring once. Input material: peripheral blood. These receptors were obtained from a man aged 40-55 years with acute or convalescent COVID-19. Each CDR3 is given with its conserved first and last residue. The D gene is left open where the match is weak. Clone size appears in some rows only: once, few, many, or a class for an expanded clone.

TRBJ1-3 | NA | once | TRBV7-2 | TGTGCCAGCAGCTTGGGGACACTGAGCTCTGGAAACACCATATATTTT | CASSLGTLSSGNTIYF
TRBJ1-1 | NA | NA | TRBV29-1 | TGCAGCGTTGAAGACCAGGGCACTGAAGCTTTCTTT | CSVEDQGTEAFF
TRBJ1-1 | TRBD1 | NA | TRBV5-4 | TGTGCCAGCAGCGGACAGGGGGCTATGAACACTGAAGCTTTCTTT | CASSGQGAMNTEAFF
TRBJ2-2 | TRBD1 | once | TRBV15 | TGTGCCACCAGCAGAGATCCAGGGGGACGCACCGGGGAGCTGTTTTTT | CATSRDPGGRTGELFF
TRBJ1-2 | TRBD1 | few | TRBV7-9 | TGTGCCAGCAGCTTATATCAGGGGGCGGTTGGCTACACCTTC | CASSLYQGAVGYTF
TRBJ2-1 | TRBD2 | NA | TRBV5-1 | TGCGCCAGCAGCTGGACTAGCGGGGGGGCCTACAATGAGCAGTTCTTC | CASSWTSGGAYNEQFF
TRBJ1-4 | NA | NA | TRBV5-1 | TGCGCCAGCAGCTTGGCGACAGCTAATGAAAAACTGTTTTTT | CASSLATANEKLFF
TRBJ1-1 | NA | NA | TRBV6-2/TRBV6-3 | TGTGCCAGCAGCCCGGGACTCCTGAACACTGAAGCTTTCTTT | CASSPGLLNTEAFF
TRBJ2-7 | TRBD1 | NA | TRBV11-2 | TGTGCCAGCAGCTTAGATACAGGGGTGGAGGCCGAGCAGTACTTC | CASSLDTGVEAEQYF
TRBJ1-5 | TRBD1 | NA | TRBV3-1/TRBV3-2 | TGTGCCAGCAGCCAAAAAACCGGGACAGGGTATCATCAGCCCCAGCATTTT | CASSQKTGTGYHQPQHF
TRBJ2-1 | NA | NA | TRBV6-2/TRBV6-3 | TGTGCCAGCAGTTACCTGGGACTGGGGGACAATGAGCAGTTCTTC | CASSYLGLGDNEQFF
TRBJ2-5 | TRBD2 | NA | TRBV4-1 | TGCGCCAGCAGCCAAGCTCGGCTAGCGGGGCAGGAGACCCAGTACTTC | CASSQARLAGQETQYF
TRBJ2-1 | NA | NA | TRBV27 | TGTGCCAGCAGCTCAGGGGTTGTTGAGCAGTTCTTC | CASSSGVVEQFF
TRBJ2-2 | TRBD1 | few | TRBV3-1/TRBV3-2 | TGTGCCAGCAGTGGGACAGGAACCGGGGAGCTGTTTTTT | CASSGTGTGELFF
TRBJ1-4 | NA | NA | TRBV3-1/TRBV3-2 | TGTGCCAGCAGCCAAACCGCGGGAATTGCAACTAATGAAAAACTGTTTTTT | CASSQTAGIATNEKLFF
TRBJ1-2 | TRBD1 | NA | TRBV19 | TGTGCCAGTAGCCGGGGACAGGGGGCGAAAGGCTACACCTTC | CASSRGQGAKGYTF
TRBJ2-7 | NA | NA | TRBV5-8 | TGTGCCAGCAGCTTGAATCTAGCAAGCTACGAGCAGTACTTC | CASSLNLASYEQYF
TRBJ1-6 | TRBD1 | NA | TRBV5-1 | TGCGCCAGCAGCCTGGACAGGGTGAATTCACCCCTCCACTTT | CASSLDRVNSPLHF
TRBJ2-1 | TRBD1 | NA | TRBV19 | TGTGCCAGTAGTCTGGGGCAGGGGGCTCGCAATGAGCAGTTCTTC | CASSLGQGARNEQFF
TRBJ2-3 | NA | NA | TRBV9 | TGTGCCAGCAGCCCAGACAGCCTTGACACGCAGTATTTT | CASSPDSLDTQYF
TRBJ2-1 | TRBD2 | NA | TRBV3-1/TRBV3-2 | TGTGCCACCGCTAGGGCGGGAGGGGTGTACAATGAGCAGTTCTTC | CATARAGGVYNEQFF
TRBJ2-2 | NA | NA | TRBV7-9 | TGTGCCAGCAGCTTAGCGAGATCGCCTAACACCGGGGAGCTGTTTTTT | CASSLARSPNTGELFF
TRBJ2-3 | TRBD2 | once | TRBV5-1 | TGCGCCAGCAGCTTTAGCGGGTTCACAGATACGCAGTATTTT | CASSFSGFTDTQYF
TRBJ1-3 | NA | NA | TRBV30 | TGTGCCTGGAGTGGACAGGTTTTCTCTGGAAACACCATATATTTT | CAWSGQVFSGNTIYF
TRBJ2-1 | TRBD2 | NA | TRBV30 | TGTGCCTGGGGTCCCGGACTAGCGGGAGTAGATGAGCAGTTCTTC | CAWGPGLAGVDEQFF
TRBJ2-2 | NA | NA | TRBV11-3 | TGTGCCAGCAGCTTAATCAGCGGAACAAACACCGGGGAGCTGTTTTTT | CASSLISGTNTGELFF
TRBJ1-5 | NA | NA | TRBV24-1 | TGTGCCACCAGTGGGGGGGGTAATCAGCCCCAGCATTTT | CATSGGGNQPQHF
TRBJ2-1 | NA | NA | TRBV19 | TGTGCCAGTAGTATAGACAGATCTTCCTACAATGAGCAGTTCTTC | CASSIDRSSYNEQFF
TRBJ2-5 | TRBD1 | NA | TRBV5-5 | TGTGCCAGCAGACCCGGGACAGGTCAAGAGACCCAGTACTTC | CASRPGTGQETQYF
TRBJ1-5 | NA | NA | TRBV7-2 | TGTGCCAGCAGCTTTGGACAGAATCAGCCCCAGCATTTT | CASSFGQNQPQHF
TRBJ2-1 | TRBD1 | NA | TRBV25-1 | TGTGCCAGCTCTCGTCCCGGGACAGGGGGCTACAATGAGCAGTTCTTC | CASSRPGTGGYNEQFF
TRBJ1-5 | NA | NA | TRBV6-4 | TGTGCCAGCACCGAACTAGGGAATCAGCCCCAGCATTTT | CASTELGNQPQHF
TRBJ2-4 | NA | once | TRBV18 | TGTGCCAGCTCACCAGCGGGGACTTTAGCCAAAAACATTCAGTACTTC | CASSPAGTLAKNIQYF
TRBJ1-1 | NA | NA | TRBV5-1 | TGCGCCAGCAGCATAGGGACATCGAACACTGAAGCTTTCTTT | CASSIGTSNTEAFF
TRBJ1-1 | NA | once | TRBV18 | TGTGCCAGCTCACCAGGGAGGTTTCCTATGAACACTGAAGCTTTCTTT | CASSPGRFPMNTEAFF